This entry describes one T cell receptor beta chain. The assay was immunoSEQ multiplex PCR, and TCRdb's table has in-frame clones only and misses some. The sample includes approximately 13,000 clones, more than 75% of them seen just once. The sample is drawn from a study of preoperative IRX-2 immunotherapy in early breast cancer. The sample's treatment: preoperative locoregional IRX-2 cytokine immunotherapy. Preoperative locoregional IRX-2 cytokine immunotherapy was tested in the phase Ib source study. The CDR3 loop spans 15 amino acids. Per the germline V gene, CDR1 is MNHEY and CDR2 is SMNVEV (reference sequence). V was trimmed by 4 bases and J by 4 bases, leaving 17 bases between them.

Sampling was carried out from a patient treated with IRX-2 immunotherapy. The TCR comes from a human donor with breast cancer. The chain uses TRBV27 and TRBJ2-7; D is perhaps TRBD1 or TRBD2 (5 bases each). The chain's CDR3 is CASSSWGNGEYEQYF. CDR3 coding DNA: TGTGCCAGCAGTTCCTGGGGGAATGGTGAATACGAGCAGTACTTC.